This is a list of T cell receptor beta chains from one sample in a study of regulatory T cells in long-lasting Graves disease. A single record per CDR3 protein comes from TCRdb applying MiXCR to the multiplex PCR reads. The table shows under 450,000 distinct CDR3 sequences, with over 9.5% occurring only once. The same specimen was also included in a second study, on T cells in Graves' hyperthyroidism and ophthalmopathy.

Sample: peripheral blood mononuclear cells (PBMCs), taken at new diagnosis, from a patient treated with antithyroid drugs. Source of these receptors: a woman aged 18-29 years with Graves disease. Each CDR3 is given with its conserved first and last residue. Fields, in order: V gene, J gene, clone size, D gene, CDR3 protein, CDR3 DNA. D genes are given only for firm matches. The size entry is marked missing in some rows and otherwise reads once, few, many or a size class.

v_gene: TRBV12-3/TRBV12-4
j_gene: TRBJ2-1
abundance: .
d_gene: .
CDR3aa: CASSPTWGTLDHEQFF
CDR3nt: TGTGCCAGCAGCCCAACCTGGGGGACACTAGACCATGAGCAGTTCTTC

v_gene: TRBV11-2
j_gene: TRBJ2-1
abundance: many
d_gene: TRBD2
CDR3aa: CASSTGLAGYNEQFF
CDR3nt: TGTGCCAGCAGCACCGGACTAGCGGGGTACAATGAGCAGTTCTTC

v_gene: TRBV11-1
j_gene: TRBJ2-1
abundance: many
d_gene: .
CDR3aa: CASSPAQPSSYNEQFF
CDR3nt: TGTGCCAGCAGCCCCGCCCAGCCCAGCTCCTACAATGAGCAGTTCTTC

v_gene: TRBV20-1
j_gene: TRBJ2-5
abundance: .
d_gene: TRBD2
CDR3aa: CSAIPPLLAGGPQQYF
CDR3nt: TGCAGTGCTATCCCCCCTTTGCTAGCGGGAGGGCCCCAGCAGTACTTC

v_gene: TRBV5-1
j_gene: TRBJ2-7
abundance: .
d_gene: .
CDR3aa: CASSFGSLEQYF
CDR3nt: TGCGCCAGCAGCTTCGGCTCCCTCGAGCAGTACTTC

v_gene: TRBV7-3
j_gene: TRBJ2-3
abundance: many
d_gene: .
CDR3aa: CASSSPVEGSDTQYF
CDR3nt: TGTGCCAGCAGTTCCCCCGTCGAAGGGTCAGATACGCAGTATTTT

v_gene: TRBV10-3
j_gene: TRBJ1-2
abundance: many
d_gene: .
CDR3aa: CAISGSLYGYTF
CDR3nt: TGTGCCATCAGTGGAAGTCTCTATGGCTACACCTTC

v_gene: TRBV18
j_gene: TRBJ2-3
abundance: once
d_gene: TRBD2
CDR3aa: CASSPLGTILNTQYF
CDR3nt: TGTGCCAGCTCACCGCTCGGGACTATCCTAAATACGCAGTATTTT

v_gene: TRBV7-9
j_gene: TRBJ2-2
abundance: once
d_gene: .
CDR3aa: CASSLEPTDTGELFF
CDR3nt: TGTGCCAGCAGCTTAGAACCGACGGATACCGGGGAGCTGTTTTTT

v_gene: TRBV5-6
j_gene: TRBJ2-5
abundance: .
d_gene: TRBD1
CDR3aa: CASSPAAGGAQETQYF
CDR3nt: TGTGCCAGCAGCCCAGCCGCAGGGGGTGCCCAAGAGACCCAGTACTTC

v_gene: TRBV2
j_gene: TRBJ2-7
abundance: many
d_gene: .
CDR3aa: CASSDGAGESYEQYF
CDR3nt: TGTGCCAGCAGTGACGGGGCAGGGGAATCTTACGAGCAGTACTTC

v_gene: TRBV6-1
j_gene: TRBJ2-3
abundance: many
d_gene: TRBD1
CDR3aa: CASNEFNLVRGPDTQYF
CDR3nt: TGTGCCAGCAACGAATTTAATCTGGTCAGGGGGCCAGATACGCAGTATTTT

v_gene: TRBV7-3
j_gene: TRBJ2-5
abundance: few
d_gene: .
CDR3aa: CASSLWQGTEETQYF
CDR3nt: TGTGCCAGCAGCTTATGGCAGGGGACGGAAGAGACCCAGTACTTC

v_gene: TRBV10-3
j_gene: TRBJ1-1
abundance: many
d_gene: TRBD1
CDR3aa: CAITKGQGAGGTEAFF
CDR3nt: TGTGCCATCACCAAAGGCCAGGGGGCAGGAGGCACTGAAGCTTTCTTT

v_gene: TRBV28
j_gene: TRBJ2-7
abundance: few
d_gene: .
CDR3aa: CASREADGSYERYF
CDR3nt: TGTGCCAGCAGGGAGGCGGACGGGTCCTACGAGCGGTACTTC

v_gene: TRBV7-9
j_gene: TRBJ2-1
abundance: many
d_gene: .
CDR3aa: CASSSTLGHNEQFF
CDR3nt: TGTGCCAGCAGTTCAACTCTCGGGCACAATGAGCAGTTCTTC

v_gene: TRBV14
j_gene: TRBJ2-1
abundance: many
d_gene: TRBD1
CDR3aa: CASSQTWSGDRSYNEQFF
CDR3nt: TGTGCCAGCAGCCAAACCTGGTCGGGGGACAGGTCCTACAATGAGCAGTTCTTC

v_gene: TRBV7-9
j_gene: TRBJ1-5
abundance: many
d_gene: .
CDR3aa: CASSGEGIGTGNSNQPQHF
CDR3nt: TGTGCCAGCAGCGGAGAGGGGATAGGCACAGGGAATAGCAATCAGCCCCAGCATTTT

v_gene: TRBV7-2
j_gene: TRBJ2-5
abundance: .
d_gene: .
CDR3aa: CASSLASGFGETQYF
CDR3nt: TGTGCCAGCAGCTTAGCATCGGGTTTTGGAGAGACCCAGTACTTC

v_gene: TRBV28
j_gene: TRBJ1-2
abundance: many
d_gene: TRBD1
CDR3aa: CASSSIRDSELANYGYTF
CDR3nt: TGTGCCAGCAGTTCCATCCGGGACAGCGAACTAGCTAACTATGGCTACACCTTC

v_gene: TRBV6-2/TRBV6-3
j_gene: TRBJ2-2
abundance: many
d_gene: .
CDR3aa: CASSGGTPSRTGELFF
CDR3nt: TGTGCCAGCAGCGGCGGGACTCCCTCGAGGACCGGGGAGCTGTTTTTT

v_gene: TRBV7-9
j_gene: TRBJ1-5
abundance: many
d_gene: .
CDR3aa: CASRFDRCRQPQHF
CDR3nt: TGTGCCAGCAGGTTCGACAGGTGTAGGCAGCCCCAGCATTTT

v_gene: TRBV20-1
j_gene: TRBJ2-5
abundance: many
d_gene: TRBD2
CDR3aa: CSATDWGRAQETQYF
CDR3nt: TGCAGTGCTACAGATTGGGGGAGGGCCCAAGAGACCCAGTACTTC

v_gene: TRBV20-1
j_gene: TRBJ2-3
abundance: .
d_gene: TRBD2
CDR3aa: CSATSSGRSTDTQYF
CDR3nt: TGCAGTGCAACCTCTAGCGGGAGATCAACAGATACGCAGTATTTT

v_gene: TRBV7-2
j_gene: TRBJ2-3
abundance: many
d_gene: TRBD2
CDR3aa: CASSVGRGGVTDTQYF
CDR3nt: TGTGCCAGCAGCGTAGGGCGGGGGGGAGTGACAGATACGCAGTATTTT

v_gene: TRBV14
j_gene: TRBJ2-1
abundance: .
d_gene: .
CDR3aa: CASSHLRSGNEQFF
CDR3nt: TGTGCCAGCAGCCACCTAAGAAGTGGCAATGAGCAGTTCTTC

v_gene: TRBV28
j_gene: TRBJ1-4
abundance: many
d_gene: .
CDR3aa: CASGTRRAGEKLFF
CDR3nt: TGTGCCAGCGGAACTCGGAGGGCGGGCGAAAAACTGTTTTTT

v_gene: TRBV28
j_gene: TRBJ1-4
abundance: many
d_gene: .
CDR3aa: CASSSNRDREKLFF
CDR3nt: TGTGCCAGCAGTTCCAACAGGGATCGGGAAAAACTGTTTTTT

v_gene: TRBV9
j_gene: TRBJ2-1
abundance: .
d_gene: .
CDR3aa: CASSGQSLHFGAYNEQFF
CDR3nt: TGTGCCAGCAGCGGACAATCCCTCCACTTCGGGGCATACAATGAGCAGTTCTTC

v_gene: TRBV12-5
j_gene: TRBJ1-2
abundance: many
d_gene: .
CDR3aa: CASAPDRPLDYTF
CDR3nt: TGTGCTAGTGCTCCAGACAGGCCTCTAGACTACACCTTC

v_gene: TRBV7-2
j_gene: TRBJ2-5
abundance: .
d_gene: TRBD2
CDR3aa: CASSLRVARAGPQETQYF
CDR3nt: TGTGCCAGCAGCTTAAGAGTAGCAAGAGCGGGGCCTCAAGAGACCCAGTACTTC

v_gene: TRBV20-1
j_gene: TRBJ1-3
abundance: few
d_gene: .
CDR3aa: CSAREGPGNTIYF
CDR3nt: TGCAGTGCCCGGGAGGGACCTGGAAACACCATATATTTT

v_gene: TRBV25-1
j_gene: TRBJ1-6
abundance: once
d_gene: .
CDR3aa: CASSVGNSPLHF
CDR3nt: TGTGCCAGCAGTGTGGGGAATTCACCCCTCCACTTT

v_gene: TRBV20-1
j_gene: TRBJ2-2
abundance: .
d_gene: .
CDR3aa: CSASLTPGFGDGELFF
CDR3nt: TGCAGTGCTAGTTTGACCCCGGGCTTCGGGGACGGGGAGCTGTTTTTT

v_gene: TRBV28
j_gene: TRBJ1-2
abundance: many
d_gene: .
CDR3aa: CAIDIGGYTF
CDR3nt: TGTGCCATAGATATTGGCGGCTACACCTTC

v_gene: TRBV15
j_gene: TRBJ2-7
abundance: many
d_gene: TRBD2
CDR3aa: CATSRGLAGASEQYF
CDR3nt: TGTGCCACCAGCAGAGGACTAGCGGGAGCAAGCGAGCAGTACTTC

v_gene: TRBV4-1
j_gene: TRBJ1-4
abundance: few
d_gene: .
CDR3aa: CASSLYRRLGTANEKLFF
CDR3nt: TGCGCCAGCAGCCTTTACAGGAGACTGGGGACCGCGAATGAAAAACTGTTTTTT

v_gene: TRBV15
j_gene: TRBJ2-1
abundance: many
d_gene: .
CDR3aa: CATSRGLTGYNEQFF
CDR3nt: TGTGCCACCAGCAGAGGCCTTACGGGGTACAATGAGCAGTTCTTC

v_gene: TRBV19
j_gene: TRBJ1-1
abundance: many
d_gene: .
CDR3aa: CASSGLDSKSVEAFF
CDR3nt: TGTGCCAGTAGTGGATTGGACTCAAAGAGTGTTGAAGCTTTCTTT